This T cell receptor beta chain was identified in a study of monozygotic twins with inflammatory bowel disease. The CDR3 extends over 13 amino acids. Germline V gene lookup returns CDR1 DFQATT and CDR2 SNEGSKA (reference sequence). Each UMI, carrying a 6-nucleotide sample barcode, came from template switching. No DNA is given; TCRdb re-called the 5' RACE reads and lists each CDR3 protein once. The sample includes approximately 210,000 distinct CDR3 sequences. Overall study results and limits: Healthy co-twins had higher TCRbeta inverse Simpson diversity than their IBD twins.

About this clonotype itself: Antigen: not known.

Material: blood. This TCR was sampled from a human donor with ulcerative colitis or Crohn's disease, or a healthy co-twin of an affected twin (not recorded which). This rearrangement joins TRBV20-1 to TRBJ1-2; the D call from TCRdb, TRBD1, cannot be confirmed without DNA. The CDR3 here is CSARELGTDGYTF.